The 17 T cell receptor beta chains below were found in one sample sequenced in a study of long-term antiretroviral therapy in people with HIV. Version v3.0 of the immunoSEQ assay was performed at survey level. The protocol was immunoSEQ multiplex PCR, while the TCRdb copy is restricted to in-frame clones and leaves out a portion. The data show approximately 35,000 clones, approximately 95% seen once. Here the sequenced sample was unsorted PBMCs, taken 5 to 5.5 years after starting antiretroviral therapy. The receptors were gathered from a woman between 45 and 65 years old with HIV.

This chain connects TRBV2 to TRBJ2-1, with 8 bases identical to TRBD1. CDR3 length equals 13 residues. Per germline, CDR1 SNHLY and CDR2 FYNNEI. Unmatched junction bases numbered 4, after V lost 3 bases and J lost 9 bases. CDR3 DNA: TGTGCCAGCAGTGATCAGGGGGCTGGTGAGCAGTTCTTC. It encodes CASSDQGAGEQFF.

The V and J genes are TRBV19 and TRBJ2-1; 10 nucleotides align to TRBD1. CDR1 LNHDA and CDR2 SQIVND come from the germline V gene (reference sequence). The J segment lost 4 bases and the V segment lost 8 bases, leaving 5 bases of the junction unmatched. The CDR3 is 14 residues long. The CDR3 loop is CASEPGQGYNEQFF. The CDR3 nucleotides read TGTGCCAGTGAACCGGGACAGGGGTACAATGAGCAGTTCTTC.

V is TRBV6-1 and J is TRBJ2-7, with D possibly being TRBD2 (5 bases). The germline V gene encodes CDR1 MNHNS and CDR2 SASEGT. V lost 6 bases to trimming and J lost 2 bases, with 14 bases between them. The CDR3 loop spans 14 amino acids. CDR3 sequence reads: CASRETGIAYEQYF. CDR3 nucleotide sequence: TGTGCCAGCAGAGAAACGGGGATCGCCTACGAGCAGTACTTC.

This rearrangement joins TRBV21-1 to TRBJ2-1; the D call in the table, TRBD1, was not verified against the DNA. TRBV21-1 is shown as a pseudogene. This CDR3 comprises 16 residues. The CDR3 nucleotides read TGTGCCAGCAGCACCCGACAGGGGAGAACAGGGAATGAGCAGTTCTTC. Translated: CASSTRQGRTGNEQFF.

To note about this clone: The junction departs from the called germline gene at one end, perhaps through a read error. The chain joins TRBV19 to TRBJ2-7, with D maybe TRBD1 (5 bases). CDR1 is LNHDA, CDR2 SQIVND, per germline (reference sequence). The CDR3 has 13 amino acids. In nucleotides, the CDR3 is TGTGCCAGTAATATAGGGCCCGCAGGGGAGCAGTACTTC. Translation gives CASNIGPAGEQYF. The complete variable domain, with remaining parts taken from reference TRBV19 and TRBJ2-7, reads DGGITQSPKYLFRKEGQNVTLSCEQNLNHDAMYWYRQDPGQGLRLIYYSQIVNDFQKGDIAEGYSVSREKKESFPLTVTSAQKNPTAFYLCASNIGPAGEQYFGPGTRLTVT.

This sequence joins TRBV15 and TRBJ2-5; 10 positions agree with TRBD1. The germline CDR1 and CDR2 sequences are LNHNV and YYDKDF (reference sequence). After removal of 0 bases from V and 1 base from J, the junction contained 17 bases not matched to a gene. CDR3 length: 21 residues. In DNA, the CDR3 is TGTGCCACCAGCAGAGATTACCGGGACAGGGGAAGGCGGGTTATCCAAGAGACCCAGTACTTC. Its translation: CATSRDYRDRGRRVIQETQYF.

This CDR3 reads CASSLGTATEAFF. CDR3 coding DNA: TGTGCCAGCAGCTTAGGGACAGCAACTGAAGCTTTCTTT. The chain employs TRBV7-6 and TRBJ1-1; the D gene is possibly TRBD1 (6 bases). CDR1 SGHVS and CDR2 FNYEAQ come from the germline V gene. V lost 1 base and J 5 bases, leaving 8 bases between the germline ends. The CDR3 sequence is 13 residues long.

The rearrangement links TRBV29-1 to TRBJ1-4; D remains ambiguous. The CDR3 is 15 residues long. V shed 1 base and J shed 5 bases, with 14 bases lying between them. CDR1 and CDR2 (germline): SQVTM, ANQGSEA. The CDR3 region is CSVEAGGFRNEKLFF. The CDR3 nucleotides are TGCAGCGTTGAAGCGGGCGGCTTCAGAAATGAAAAACTGTTTTTT.

The chain uses TRBV4-3 and TRBJ1-2; 9 nucleotides align to TRBD1. Germline trimming cut 0 bases from V and 6 bases from J; bases unmatched to any gene: 5. The CDR3 extends over 15 amino acids. From germline, CDR1 is LGHNA and CDR2 YSLEER. CDR3 DNA sequence: TGCGCCAGCAGCCAAGAGGGGGGACAGGGCCATGGCTACACCTTC. Protein product: CASSQEGGQGHGYTF.

The chain links TRBV7-2 to TRBJ1-3; D is possibly TRBD1 (6 bases). The length of the CDR3 is 13 residues. Trimming removed 8 bases from V and 8 bases from J, with 16 bases in between. Germline V gives CDR1 SGHTA, CDR2 FQGNSA. The CDR3 spells CASRQGLGDTIYF. CDR3 DNA: TGTGCCAGCCGCCAGGGGCTCGGGGACACCATATATTTT.

This chain joins TRBV6-6 and TRBJ1-2; 8 bases agree with TRBD1. Germline V gives CDR1 MNHNY, CDR2 SVGAGI (reference sequence). The CDR3 runs to 14 residues. The J segment lost 8 bases and the V segment lost 2 bases, leaving 7 bases of the junction unmatched. The CDR3 region is CASSYDRGTWGYTF. DNA of the CDR3: TGTGCCAGCAGTTACGACAGGGGTACTTGGGGCTACACCTTC.

A word on this clone: Other DNA sequences in the same sample also yield this CDR3. V gene TRBV25-1 combines with J gene TRBJ1-1, with 7 bases identical to TRBD1. The germline CDR1 and CDR2 sequences are MGHDK and SYGVNS. The CDR3 extends over 11 amino acids. The ends lost 7 bases at V and 5 bases at J; junction bases unmatched: 1. The CDR3 coding sequence is TGTGCCAGCAACAGGGGAACTGAAGCTTTCTTT. Residues: CASNRGTEAFF.

J is TRBJ1-5 and V is TRBV5-6, with D possibly TRBD1 on 5 matching bases. The V gene lost 0 bases and the J gene lost 4 bases, with 8 bases spanning the gap. The CDR3 is made up of 14 amino acids. Germline loops: CDR1 SGHDT, CDR2 YYEEEE. CDR3 sequence reads: CASSLADRNQPQHF. The CDR3 coding sequence is TGTGCCAGCAGCTTGGCCGACAGAAATCAGCCCCAGCATTTT.

The chain carries TRBV7-9 and TRBJ2-5; 10 bases agree with TRBD2. This CDR3 comprises 18 residues. Germline CDR1 and CDR2: SEHNR and FQNEAQ (reference sequence). The junction had 14 bases not matched to a gene; V was cut back by 4 bases and J by 3 bases. DNA of the CDR3: TGTGCCAGCAGCTCGCCGATCCGGACTAGCGGAATGGAAGAGACCCAGTACTTC. Amino acids: CASSSPIRTSGMEETQYF. The full variable domain, its missing parts supplied by reference TRBV7-9 and TRBJ2-5, is DTGVSQNPRHKITKRGQNVTFRCDPISEHNRLYWYRQTLGQGPEFLTYFQNEAQLEKSRLLSDRFSAERPKGSFSTLEIQRTEQGDSAMYLCASSSPIRTSGMEETQYFGPGTRLLVL.

The rearrangement joins TRBV5-1 to TRBJ2-3, with 8 nucleotides matching TRBD2. With V trimmed by 0 bases and J by 5 bases, 5 bases remained unmatched. Germline assignment: CDR1 SGHRS and CDR2 YFSETQ. The CDR3 consists of 15 residues. CDR3 sequence: CASSLAGGLGDTQYF. CDR3 sequence (DNA): TGCGCCAGCAGCTTGGCGGGGGGGCTTGGAGATACGCAGTATTTT.

This clone is a singleton in its sample. The chain links TRBV5-1 to TRBJ1-3; D is perhaps TRBD1 (5 bases). Looked up from germline, CDR1 is SGHRS and CDR2 is YFSETQ. There are 16 residues in the CDR3. V dropped 0 bases and J dropped 2 bases, with 12 bases sitting between them. CDR3 residues: CASSLGGQGTGNTIYF. The CDR3 nucleotides are TGCGCCAGCAGCTTGGGAGGCCAGGGAACTGGAAACACCATATATTTT.

This chain joins TRBV27 and TRBJ1-5; D may be TRBD1 (5 bases). The V gene's germline CDR1 is MNHEY and CDR2 SMNVEV (reference sequence). Deletions cut 2 bases from V and 9 bases from J, with 11 bases between. This CDR3 region has 13 residues. The CDR3 DNA reads TGTGCCAGCAGTTTACAGGGTGCGTGGCCCCAGCATTTT. It translates to CASSLQGAWPQHF.